The 3 T cell receptor beta chains presented below share a single source sample, sequenced in a study of PD-L1 blockade in urothelial cancer. Repertoires were generated with immunoSEQ multiplex PCR, while TCRdb's copy carries only in-frame clones and drops some. Of almost 90,000 clones in the sample, 80% to 85% are singletons; the top ten hold roughly 2%. Time point meaning: pretreatment peripheral blood. The sequencing here drew on PBMCs, taken around atezolizumab (anti-PD-L1) treatment. Every receptor here comes from a man in his 60s with urothelial cancer.

The chain couples TRBV19 to TRBJ2-1; 13 nucleotides line up with TRBD2. Germline values: CDR1 LNHDA, CDR2 SQIVND (reference sequence). V lost 1 base and J lost 12; bases outside the gene matches: 9. This CDR3 is built from 16 residues. CDR3: CASSIATSGRAFGQFF. In nucleotides, the CDR3 is TGTGCCAGTAGTATAGCTACTAGCGGGAGGGCCTTCGGGCAGTTCTTC.

The V and J genes are TRBV19 and TRBJ2-1; 7 bases agree with TRBD1. This CDR3 has 22 amino acids. Unmatched junction bases numbered 28, after V lost 2 bases and J lost 6 bases. Germline V CDR1 and CDR2: LNHDA, SQIVND (reference sequence). The DNA for the CDR3 is TGTGCCAGTAGTATAAAGTCTGGAAGACAGGGCCCTTTGGCGGGTACGGTCAATGAGCAGTTCTTC. It is translated as CASSIKSGRQGPLAGTVNEQFF.

The chain recombines TRBV21-1 with TRBJ2-7; the D call TRBD1 from the table was never checked on the DNA. TRBV21-1 is shown as a pseudogene. The CDR3 covers 13 residues. The CDR3: CGSYGQGMGEQYF. DNA of the CDR3: TGCGGGTCTTATGGGCAGGGAATGGGCGAGCAGTACTTC.